This entry is about one T cell receptor beta chain. Its antigen is as yet unknown. This sample is drawn from a study of PD-1 blockade in mismatch repair-deficient tumors. Study-wide results and caveats: Tumor-resident clones, often undetectable pretreatment in blood, expanded then contracted after pembrolizumab.

The protocol was immunoSEQ multiplex PCR, while the TCRdb copy is restricted to in-frame clones and leaves out a portion. The sample yields under 50,000 clones, roughly three quarters seen once. PCR or immunohistochemistry showed mismatch repair deficiency in every enrolled patient. The CDR3 runs 15 residues. V was clipped by 2 bases and J by 2 bases, with 12 bases between them. Germline assignment: CDR1 SEHNR and CDR2 FQNEAQ (reference sequence). The sequenced sample was peripheral blood, obtained 4 weeks after starting pembrolizumab. This receptor was taken from an adult with mismatch repair-deficient cancer. This chain joins TRBV7-9 and TRBJ2-5; weak D call: TRBD1 (6 bases). CDR3 nucleotides: TGTGCCAGCAGCTTACTGGAGCAGGGGCAAGAGACCCAGTACTTC. Translating gives CASSLLEQGQETQYF.